One and the same sample provided the 23 T cell receptor beta chains below, sequenced in a study of CD8 T cells in ankylosing spondylitis. MiXCR was run by TCRdb on the 5' RACE reads, yielding one entry per CDR3 protein. The sample lists 300,000 to 350,000 distinct CDR3 sequences, roughly 15% occurring once. What was sequenced was blood, either unsorted or a sorted T cell fraction (not recorded which). These receptors came from a male donor with ankylosing spondylitis or in good health (not recorded which).

The DNA for the CDR3 is TGCAGCGCTGTTATGGTGGGGGGGACAGATACGCAGTATTTT. Translating it yields CSAVMVGGTDTQYF. The rearrangement uses TRBV20-1 and TRBJ2-3, with 7 bases lining up with TRBD2. This CDR3 contains 14 residues. Germline lookup yields CDR1 DFQATT and CDR2 SNEGSKA (reference sequence).

V gene TRBV5-1 combines with J gene TRBJ2-1; 7 bases fit TRBD2. The V gene's germline CDR1 is SGHRS and CDR2 YFSETQ. The CDR3 is 16 amino acids. Losses at the gene ends were 6 bases for V and 10 bases for J; bases not matched to a gene: 19. The CDR3 region has the DNA TGCGCCAGCACCTCTCTCTTTGCGGGAGATTTGAAGGAGCAGTTCTTC. It specifies CASTSLFAGDLKEQFF. Complete variable domain (other parts from reference TRBV5-1 and TRBJ2-1): KAGVTQTPRYLIKTRGQQVTLSCSPISGHRSVSWYQQTPGQGLQFLFEYFSETQRNKGNFPGRFSGRQFSNSRSEMNVSTLELGDSALYLCASTSLFAGDLKEQFFGPGTRLTVL.

This clonotype was counted between two and nine times. V gene TRBV27 combines with J gene TRBJ2-7; 9 positions match TRBD2. J lost 0 bases, V lost 6 bases, and 6 bases had no gene match. CDR3 length equals 15 residues. CDR1 and CDR2 from the germline V gene are MNHEY and SMNVEV (reference sequence). CDR3 bases: TGTGCCAGCAGACCAAGCGGGGGGAGCTCCTACGAGCAGTACTTC. Amino acid sequence: CASRPSGGSSYEQYF.

This clonotype was observed a handful of times. J is TRBJ2-6 and V is TRBV4-1; TRBD1 aligns across 8 bases. The CDR3 consists of 19 residues. The germline V gene has CDR1 MGHRA and CDR2 YSYEKL. V trimming: 0 bases; J trimming: 2 bases; junction bases outside the gene matches: 9. CDR3 region: CASSQEWGTGSTGANVLTF. The CDR3 DNA sequence: TGCGCCAGCAGCCAAGAGTGGGGGACAGGCTCTACTGGGGCCAACGTCCTGACTTTC.

This clonotype turned up a few times. The V gene is TRBV7-9, the J gene TRBJ1-4; D unresolved. V lost 3 bases to trimming and J lost 6 bases, with 17 bases between them. Germline loops: CDR1 SEHNR, CDR2 FQNEAQ (reference sequence). This CDR3 has 16 residues. The CDR3 loop is CASSFGRVVAYEKLFF. DNA of the CDR3: TGTGCCAGCAGCTTCGGAAGGGTGGTGGCGTATGAAAAACTGTTTTTT. Full variable domain (missing parts from reference TRBV7-9 and TRBJ1-4): DTGVSQNPRHKITKRGQNVTFRCDPISEHNRLYWYRQTLGQGPEFLTYFQNEAQLEKSRLLSDRFSAERPKGSFSTLEIQRTEQGDSAMYLCASSFGRVVAYEKLFFGSGTQLSVL.

This clonotype was seen a handful of times. The V and J genes are TRBV12-3 or TRBV12-4 and TRBJ1-1; TRBD1 is a possible D gene (5 bases). The CDR3 has 14 residues. V was clipped by 1 base and J by 5 bases, with 11 bases between them. In nucleotides, the CDR3 is TGTGCCAGCAGTTTAGGGATGGGGGGTACTGAAGCTTTCTTT. This codes for CASSLGMGGTEAFF.

This clonotype was observed a handful of times. The chain is built from TRBV15 and TRBJ2-6; D unresolved. The CDR3 is made up of 12 amino acids. The germline CDR1 and CDR2 sequences are LNHNV and YYDKDF (reference sequence). Trimming removed 4 bases from V and 4 bases from J, with 2 bases in between. This chain's CDR3 is CATSKGANVLTF. Here the CDR3 DNA reads TGTGCCACCAGCAAAGGGGCCAACGTCCTGACTTTC.

In this sample, this clonotype turned up a few times. This sequence joins TRBV5-1 and TRBJ2-3; a possible D gene is TRBD1 (5 bases). With 4 bases removed from V and 2 bases from J, the gap between germline ends came to 17 bases. The CDR3 spans 16 residues. In germline, CDR1 is SGHRS, CDR2 YFSETQ. This CDR3 is CASSPGIQTATDTQYF. Here the CDR3 DNA reads TGCGCCAGCAGCCCCGGAATCCAGACAGCCACAGATACGCAGTATTTT.

The chain uses TRBV2 and TRBJ1-2; D is possibly TRBD1 (5 bases). This CDR3 is built from 13 residues. V was pared by 6 bases and J by 6 bases, with 14 bases between. CDR1 is SNHLY and CDR2 is FYNNEI in the germline V gene. The CDR3 region is CASSLRGSHGYTF. For the CDR3, the DNA is TGTGCCAGCAGCCTCCGGGGGAGCCATGGCTACACCTTC.

This clonotype has more than one count but fewer than ten. The chain employs TRBV6-5 and TRBJ1-1, with D perhaps TRBD1 (5 bases). V gave up 4 bases and J gave up 5 bases, with 17 bases separating them. Germline values: CDR1 MNHEY, CDR2 SVGAGI. This CDR3 is 15 amino acids long. CDR3 region: CASSFGFQEGTEAFF. DNA of the CDR3: TGTGCCAGCAGTTTCGGGTTCCAGGAGGGGACTGAAGCTTTCTTT.

The chain has TRBV6-2 or TRBV6-3 and TRBJ2-1; 14 bases are shared with TRBD2. The CDR3 sequence is 16 residues long. Germline CDR1 and CDR2: MNHEY and SVGEGT. The trim removed 5 bases at V and 9 bases at J, leaving 9 bases unmatched. The CDR3 nucleotides are TGTGCCAGCAGTCCAAGGACTAGCGGGGGGCGGAGTGAGCAGTTCTTC. It is translated as CASSPRTSGGRSEQFF.

At least ten counts were recorded for this clonotype. V and J are TRBV25-1 and TRBJ2-1; 7 nucleotides align to TRBD2. Germline CDR1 MGHDK, CDR2 SYGVNS. The trim removed 0 bases at V and 6 bases at J, leaving 11 bases unmatched. This CDR3 contains 17 residues. CDR3 sequence: CASSEYPRLADTNEQFF. CDR3 nucleotide sequence: TGTGCCAGCAGTGAATACCCTCGGCTAGCGGATACCAATGAGCAGTTCTTC. The full variable domain, completed using reference TRBV25-1 and TRBJ2-1, is EADIYQTPRYLVIGTGKKITLECSQTMGHDKMYWYQQDPGMELHLIHYSYGVNSTEKGDLSSESTVSRIRTEHFPLTLESARPSHTSQYLCASSEYPRLADTNEQFFGPGTRLTVL.

This clonotype was seen a few times. This rearrangement joins TRBV6-1 to TRBJ2-7; D remains unclear. In germline, CDR1 is MNHNS, CDR2 SASEGT. V was shortened by 1 base and J by 6 bases, with 7 bases between the two germline ends. The length of the CDR3 is 12 residues. CDR3: CASSEVGFEQYF. In DNA, the CDR3 is TGTGCCAGCAGTGAAGTTGGGTTCGAGCAGTACTTC.

In its sample, this clonotype was seen many times. V usage is TRBV12-3 or TRBV12-4 and J usage is TRBJ1-1; D is perhaps TRBD1 (6 bases). V was clipped by 8 bases and J by 7 bases, with 29 bases between them. CDR3 length: 17 residues. CDR3 sequence (DNA): TGTGCCAGCTCGAAGGGGGTTTGGTACGATGGGTTCAATGAAGCTTTCTTT. It encodes CASSKGVWYDGFNEAFF.

This clonotype has a count of ten or more. The V and J genes are TRBV5-1 and TRBJ1-2; maybe TRBD1 (6 bases). Germline assignment: CDR1 SGHRS and CDR2 YFSETQ. Between the trimmed V and J ends, which lost 0 bases and 5 bases, there was a span of 11 bases. The length of the CDR3 is 14 residues. CDR3 DNA sequence: TGCGCCAGCAGCTTGGCTACTAGGGGGTATGGCTACACCTTC. As protein: CASSLATRGYGYTF.

This clonotype turned up a few times. The chain uses TRBV29-1 and TRBJ1-3, with 7 bases identical to TRBD1. Looked up from germline, CDR1 is SQVTM and CDR2 is ANQGSEA. J was trimmed by 2 bases and V by 3 bases; bases with no gene match: 1. The CDR3 is 13 residues long. The chain's CDR3 is CSVDQGAGNTIYF. In nucleotides, the CDR3 is TGCAGCGTTGATCAGGGGGCTGGAAACACCATATATTTT.

This clonotype has more than one count but fewer than ten. The genes are TRBV30 and TRBJ2-3; 9 positions match TRBD1. The CDR3 runs 12 residues. V dropped 8 bases and J dropped 6; count of bases not matched to a gene: 6. The V gene's germline CDR1 is GTSNPN and CDR2 SVGIG (reference sequence). CDR3 DNA: TGTGCCGAGGGACAGGGTACGGATACGCAGTATTTT. Encoded protein: CAEGQGTDTQYF.

In regard to this clonotype: Sequence at one end of the junction differs from germline and may be a read error. The V gene is TRBV12-3 or TRBV12-4, the J gene TRBJ2-2; 10 bases align to TRBD1. The CDR3 extends over 16 amino acids. In DNA form, the CDR3 reads TGTGCCAGCACTTTAGGGACAGGGGTTAATACCGGGGAGCTGTTTTTT. Translation gives CASTLGTGVNTGELFF.

The chain links TRBV11-2 to TRBJ1-1, with D maybe TRBD1 (6 bases). The CDR3 totals 14 residues. Germline V gene sequence: CDR1 SGHAT, CDR2 FQNNGV. Trimming took off 0 bases at V and 6 bases at J, with 11 bases between the two ends. This chain's CDR3 is CASSLEAGVAEAFF. In nucleotides, the CDR3 is TGTGCCAGCAGCTTAGAGGCAGGGGTCGCTGAAGCTTTCTTT.

About this clonotype: Just one base apart from a much larger clone, this may be a read error. This chain links TRBV5-1 with TRBJ2-3; D might be TRBD1 (6 bases). The V end was cut by 5 bases, the J end by 2 bases, with 15 bases between. The V gene's germline CDR1 is SGHRS and CDR2 YFSETQ. There are 15 residues in the CDR3. The CDR3 reads CASSSTRTATDTQYF. In DNA form, the CDR3 reads TGCGCCAGCAGTTCCACCAGGACAGCCACAGATACGCAGTATTTT.

This clonotype was observed a handful of times. The rearrangement joins TRBV20-1 to TRBJ2-3; possibly TRBD2 for D (5 bases). CDR3 length: 16 residues. The germline gives CDR1 DFQATT, CDR2 SNEGSKA (reference sequence). Trimming took off 2 bases at V and 0 bases at J, with 15 bases between the two ends. The CDR3 sequence is CSARSLKRRSTDTQYF. CDR3 bases: TGCAGTGCTAGATCCCTCAAGCGGAGAAGCACAGATACGCAGTATTTT.

The chain carries TRBV20-1 and TRBJ1-5; perhaps TRBD1 as D (5 bases). The germline V and J ends were trimmed by 6 bases and 5 bases, with 11 bases remaining between them. The CDR3 sequence is 12 residues long. In germline, CDR1 is DFQATT, CDR2 SNEGSKA (reference sequence). The CDR3 protein is CSARDLYQPQHF. As DNA, the CDR3 is TGCAGTGCCAGGGACCTATATCAGCCCCAGCATTTT.

This clonotype was counted only a few times. The genes are TRBV6-1 and TRBJ1-1; 8 bases align to TRBD1. The CDR3 runs 13 residues. Trimming cost V 8 bases and J 0 bases; bases outside gene matches: 2. Germline assignment: CDR1 MNHNS and CDR2 SASEGT. CDR3 residues: CASGTGMNTEAFF. The CDR3 DNA sequence: TGTGCCAGCGGGACAGGAATGAACACTGAAGCTTTCTTT.